This is a list of T cell receptor beta chains from one sample in a study of T cell changes during pregnancy in multiple sclerosis. Using immunoSEQ multiplex PCR, the repertoire was profiled, and TCRdb retains in-frame clones only, with some absent. The repertoire holds about 35,000 clones, with 90% as singletons. This material consisted of peripheral blood, taken in the third trimester of pregnancy. The receptor source for this set is a female donor in good health, enrolled as a control in a pregnancy study. Both conserved end residues are part of each CDR3. D genes are given only for firm matches. For some rows the clone size is stated as once, few or many, or as a class when expanded; others skip it.

TRBV28,.,once,TRBJ1-3,CATGGSGNTIYF,TGTGCCACCGGGGGTTCCGGAAACACCATATATTTT
TRBV6-6,.,once,TRBJ2-3,CASSYGRQGGTDTQYF,TGTGCCAGCAGTTACGGTCGGCAGGGGGGAACAGATACGCAGTATTTT
TRBV5-1,.,few,TRBJ2-1,CASSSDRSSGKGYNEQFF,TGCGCCAGCAGCTCGGACAGATCCAGCGGGAAGGGCTACAATGAGCAGTTCTTC
TRBV29-1,TRBD1,.,TRBJ2-3,CSGGQGSTDTQYF,TGCAGCGGGGGACAGGGGAGCACAGATACGCAGTATTTT
TRBV10-2,TRBD1,.,TRBJ2-3,CASSDRGLKTDTQYF,TGCGCCAGCAGTGACAGGGGGCTTAAGACAGATACGCAGTATTTT
TRBV9,.,few,TRBJ1-1,CASSVDGGRTEAFF,TGTGCCAGCAGCGTGGACGGGGGGCGGACTGAAGCTTTCTTT
TRBV10-3,.,.,TRBJ2-1,CAISLVWESGSSYNEQFF,TGTGCCATCAGCTTAGTTTGGGAGTCCGGGAGCTCCTACAATGAGCAGTTCTTC
TRBV7-6,.,.,TRBJ2-7,CASSLSVSYEQYF,TGTGCCAGCAGCTTATCGGTCTCCTACGAGCAGTACTTC
TRBV28,TRBD1,.,TRBJ1-4,CASSDQTGVKLFF,TGTGCCAGCAGTGATCAGACAGGGGTAAAACTGTTTTTT
TRBV7-2,TRBD2,once,TRBJ2-6,CATPAGAFGANVLTF,TGTGCCACCCCAGCGGGGGCTTTTGGGGCCAACGTCCTGACTTTC
TRBV28,.,.,TRBJ1-2,CALGEAGYGYTF,TGTGCCCTCGGTGAGGCAGGGTATGGCTACACCTTC
TRBV9,.,.,TRBJ2-1,CASSVGGGPNEQFF,TGTGCCAGCAGCGTAGGTGGGGGCCCCAATGAGCAGTTCTTC
TRBV29-1,.,.,TRBJ2-1,CSVGTGGSSYNEQFF,TGCAGCGTTGGAACTGGGGGCAGCTCCTACAATGAGCAGTTCTTC
TRBV29-1,.,.,TRBJ2-3,CSVESGLTDTQYF,TGCAGCGTTGAATCAGGGCTCACAGATACGCAGTATTTT
TRBV27,.,.,TRBJ1-1,CASSLGGSREAFF,TGTGCCAGCAGTTTGGGTGGGTCCCGGGAGGCTTTCTTT
TRBV19,.,once,TRBJ1-6,CASSEAPSNSPLHF,TGTGCCAGTTCAGAGGCACCGAGTAATTCACCCCTCCACTTT
TRBV4-2,.,.,TRBJ2-3,CASSQRVGLSGDTQYF,TGTGCCAGCAGCCAACGCGTGGGACTGTCGGGAGATACGCAGTATTTT
TRBV11-2,.,.,TRBJ1-5,CASSLGIGVSNQPQHF,TGTGCCAGCAGCTTAGGCATAGGGGTCAGCAATCAGCCCCAGCATTTT
TRBV6-6,.,.,TRBJ1-2,CASSSGQIYGYTF,TGTGCCAGCAGCAGCGGACAGATCTATGGCTACACCTTC
TRBV7-2,.,.,TRBJ2-3,CASSLVAKNPDTQYF,TGTGCCAGCAGCTTAGTGGCAAAGAACCCAGATACGCAGTATTTT
TRBV27,.,.,TRBJ1-4,CASTSFRGEKLFF,TGTGCCAGCACCTCTTTCCGGGGTGAAAAACTGTTTTTT
TRBV4-2,TRBD2,once,TRBJ2-2,CASSPRAGEGTGELFF,TGTGCCAGCAGCCCCCGAGCGGGGGAGGGCACCGGGGAGCTGTTTTTT
TRBV27,.,.,TRBJ2-7,CASQPSSGERSYEQYF,TGTGCCAGCCAACCCTCTTCGGGGGAAAGATCCTACGAGCAGTACTTC
TRBV4-3,TRBD2,once,TRBJ2-1,CASRRGRGGGEQFF,TGCGCCAGCAGGAGAGGTCGGGGGGGTGGTGAGCAGTTCTTC
TRBV7-2,.,.,TRBJ1-1,CASSLDRGTEAFF,TGTGCCAGCAGCTTAGATCGGGGGACTGAAGCTTTCTTT